This TCR beta chain was found in a study of blood T cell repertoires in COVID-19. Across the whole study: There were acute and convalescent COVID-19 samples, and they came from the United States, Italy and Spain.

Produced via immunoSEQ multiplex PCR; TCRdb's table is partial and in-frame only. Among 250,000 to 350,000 clones, over 75% were seen once, and the ten largest hold 12%. Germline-derived CDR1 and CDR2 are SGDLS and YYNGEE. Between the trimmed V and J ends, which lost 0 bases and 3 bases, there was a span of 11 bases. This CDR3 is 15 amino acids long. The chain links TRBV9 to TRBJ2-3; D perhaps matches TRBD1 (6 bases). What was sequenced was peripheral blood. The receptor comes from a woman aged 55-70 years with acute or convalescent COVID-19. CDR3: CASSVAGQGTDTQYF. CDR3 sequence (DNA): TGTGCCAGCAGCGTAGCTGGGCAGGGGACAGATACGCAGTATTTT.